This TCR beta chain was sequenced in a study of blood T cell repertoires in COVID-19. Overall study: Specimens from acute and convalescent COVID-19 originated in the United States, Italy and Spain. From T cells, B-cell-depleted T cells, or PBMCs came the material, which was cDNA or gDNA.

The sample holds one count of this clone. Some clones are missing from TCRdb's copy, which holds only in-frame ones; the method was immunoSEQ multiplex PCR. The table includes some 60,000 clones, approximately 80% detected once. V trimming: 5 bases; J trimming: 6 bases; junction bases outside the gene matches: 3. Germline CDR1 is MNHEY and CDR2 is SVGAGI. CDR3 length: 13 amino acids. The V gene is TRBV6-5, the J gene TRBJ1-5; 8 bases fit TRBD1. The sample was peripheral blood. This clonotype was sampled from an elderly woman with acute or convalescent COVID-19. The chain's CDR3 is CASSPDRGQPQHF. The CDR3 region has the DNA TGTGCCAGCAGTCCCGACAGGGGTCAGCCCCAGCATTTT.